These T cell receptor beta chains were read from a single sample in a study of blood T cell repertoires in COVID-19. Sequenced by immunoSEQ multiplex PCR; TCRdb stores in-frame clones only, minus some. The data hold 13,000 or so clones, with 65% to 90% observed a single time. The sequencing input was peripheral blood. Receptors originate from a man aged 80 or over with acute or convalescent COVID-19. CDR3s include the opening cysteine and the closing phenylalanine or tryptophan. The D gene is left open where the match is weak. Clone size is given for some rows only: seen once, a few or many times, or a class if the clone is expanded.

V	D	size	J	CDR3	DNA
TRBV6-2/TRBV6-3	TRBD2	.	TRBJ2-3	CASSYIRTSGTQKRTDTQYF	TGTGCCAGCAGTTACATTAGGACTAGCGGGACTCAAAAGCGCACAGATACGCAGTATTTT
TRBV5-1	.	.	TRBJ1-5	CASSPEGFSNQPQHF	TGCGCCAGCAGCCCGGAGGGTTTTAGCAATCAGCCCCAGCATTTT
TRBV19	TRBD1	.	TRBJ1-2	CASRPGQGANYGYTF	TGTGCCAGTAGGCCCGGACAGGGGGCGAACTATGGCTACACCTTC
TRBV30	.	once	TRBJ2-7	CAWSVSNSPYEQYF	TGTGCCTGGAGTGTTTCAAACTCCCCTTACGAGCAGTACTTC
TRBV29-1	TRBD1	.	TRBJ1-2	CSVEDQGRGFGYTF	TGCAGCGTTGAAGATCAGGGCAGGGGGTTTGGCTACACCTTC
TRBV29-1	.	.	TRBJ1-2	CSVWGGYGYTF	TGCAGCGTTTGGGGGGGATATGGCTACACCTTC
TRBV18	.	.	TRBJ1-2	CASSPPRGAGYGYTF	TGTGCCAGCTCACCACCGCGGGGGGCCGGCTATGGCTACACCTTC
TRBV27	.	.	TRBJ2-2	CASSFVRPDRSGELFF	TGTGCCAGCAGTTTCGTCAGGCCCGACAGATCCGGGGAGCTGTTTTTT
TRBV7-3	.	.	TRBJ1-1	CASSSSGTGEPFF	TGTGCCAGCAGCTCGAGCGGGACCGGCGAACCTTTCTTT
TRBV2	.	.	TRBJ1-2	CASSTRRSRDGYTF	TGTGCCAGCAGTACCCGCCGGTCCCGAGATGGCTACACCTTC
TRBV15	.	.	TRBJ1-5	CATSTHGTPNQPQHF	TGTGCCACCAGCACCCACGGGACTCCCAATCAGCCCCAGCATTTT
TRBV7-3	.	.	TRBJ2-3	CASSLTRGTSDTQYF	TGTGCCAGCAGCCTCACCCGGGGGACCTCAGATACGCAGTATTTT
TRBV19	TRBD1	.	TRBJ1-2	CASSATGAASYGYTF	TGTGCCAGTAGCGCTACAGGGGCCGCCAGCTATGGCTACACCTTC
TRBV18	TRBD1	.	TRBJ2-3	CASSPTGVHTDTQYF	TGTGCCAGCTCACCCACAGGGGTCCACACAGATACGCAGTATTTT
TRBV4-1	TRBD2	.	TRBJ2-7	CASSQAPGAGVYEQYF	TGCGCCAGCAGCCAAGCCCCTGGAGCGGGAGTATACGAGCAGTACTTC
TRBV24-1	TRBD1	.	TRBJ2-5	CATIPTQRTGALKETQYF	TGTGCCACCATCCCCACCCAAAGGACAGGCGCTCTTAAAGAGACCCAGTACTTC
TRBV5-5	TRBD2	.	TRBJ2-7	CASSLGYGTSDYEQYF	TGTGCCAGCAGCTTGGGGTACGGGACTAGCGACTACGAGCAGTACTTC
TRBV4-1	.	.	TRBJ1-4	CASSQEGAGNEKLFF	TGCGCCAGCAGCCAAGAGGGGGCAGGTAATGAAAAACTGTTTTTT